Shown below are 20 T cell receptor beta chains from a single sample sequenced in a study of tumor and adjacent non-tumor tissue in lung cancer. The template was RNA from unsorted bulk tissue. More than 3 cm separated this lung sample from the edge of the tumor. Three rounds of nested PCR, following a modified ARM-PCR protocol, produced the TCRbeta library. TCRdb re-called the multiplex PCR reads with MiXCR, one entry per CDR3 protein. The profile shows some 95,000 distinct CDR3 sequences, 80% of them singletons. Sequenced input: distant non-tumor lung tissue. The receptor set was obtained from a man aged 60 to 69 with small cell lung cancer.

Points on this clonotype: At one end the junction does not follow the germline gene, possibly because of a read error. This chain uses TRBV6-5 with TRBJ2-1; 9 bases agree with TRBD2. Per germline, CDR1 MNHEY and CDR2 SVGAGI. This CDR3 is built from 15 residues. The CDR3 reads CDSRPLAGSYNEQFF. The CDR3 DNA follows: TGTGACAGCAGGCCGCTAGCGGGATCATACAATGAGCAGTTCTTC.

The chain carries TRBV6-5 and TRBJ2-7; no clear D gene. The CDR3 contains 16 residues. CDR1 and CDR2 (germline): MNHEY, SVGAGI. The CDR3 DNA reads TGTACCAGCAGTTTTAAGTTGTATCTGGGGTCCCACGAGCAGTACGTC. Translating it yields CTSSFKLYLGSHEQYV.

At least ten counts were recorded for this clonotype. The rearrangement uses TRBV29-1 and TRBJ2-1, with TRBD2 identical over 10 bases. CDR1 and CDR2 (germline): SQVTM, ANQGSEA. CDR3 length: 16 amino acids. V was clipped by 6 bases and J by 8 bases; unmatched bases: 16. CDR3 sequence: CSVPGVSGRAGDEQFF. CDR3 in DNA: TGCAGCGTCCCCGGTGTGAGCGGGAGGGCCGGGGATGAGCAGTTCTTC.

The CDR3 DNA reads TGTGCCAGTGGCATAGTAGGTCTTCTCCGCACAGATACGCAGTATTTT. Its protein is CASGIVGLLRTDTQYF. V usage is TRBV11-2 and J usage is TRBJ2-3; D unclear. Trimming stripped 9 bases from V and 1 base from J, with 20 bases between. The CDR3 extends over 16 amino acids. Germline CDR1 and CDR2: SGHAT and FQNNGV.

CDR3 bases: TGTGCCATCAGTGTTAAGGCGGGAGTTACTCAAGAGACCCAGTACTTC. Protein: CAISVKAGVTQETQYF. The rearrangement uses TRBV10-3 and TRBJ2-5; 7 nucleotides align to TRBD2. CDR3 length: 16 amino acids. Germline-derived CDR1 and CDR2 are ENHRY and SYGVKD. V dropped 4 bases and J dropped 2; count of bases not matched to a gene: 10.

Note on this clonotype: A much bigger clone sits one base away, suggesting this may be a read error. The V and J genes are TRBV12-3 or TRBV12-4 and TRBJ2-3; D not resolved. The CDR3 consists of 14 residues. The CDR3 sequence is CVSSLGLGTDTQYF. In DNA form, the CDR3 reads TGTGTCAGCAGTTTAGGGTTGGGCACAGATACGCAGTATTTT.

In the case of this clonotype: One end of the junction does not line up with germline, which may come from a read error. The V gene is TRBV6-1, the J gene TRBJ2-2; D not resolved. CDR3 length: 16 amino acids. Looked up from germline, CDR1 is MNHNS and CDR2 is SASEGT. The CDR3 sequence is CASSGLTGVNTGELFF. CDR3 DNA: TGTGCCAGTAGTGGGCTAACGGGTGTAAACACCGGGGAGCTGTTTTTT.

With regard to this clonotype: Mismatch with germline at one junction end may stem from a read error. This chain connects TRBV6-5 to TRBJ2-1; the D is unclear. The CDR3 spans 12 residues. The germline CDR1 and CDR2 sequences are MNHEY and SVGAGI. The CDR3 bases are TGTGCCAGCAGTGCGACTTACAATGAGCAATTCTTC. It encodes CASSATYNEQFF.

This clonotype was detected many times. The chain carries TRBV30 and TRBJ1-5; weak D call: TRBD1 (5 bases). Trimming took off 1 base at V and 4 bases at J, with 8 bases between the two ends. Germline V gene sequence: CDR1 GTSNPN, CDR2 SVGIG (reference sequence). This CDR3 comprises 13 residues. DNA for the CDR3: TGTGCCTGGAGTGGGGGGGGAAATCAGCCCCAGCATTTT. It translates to CAWSGGGNQPQHF.

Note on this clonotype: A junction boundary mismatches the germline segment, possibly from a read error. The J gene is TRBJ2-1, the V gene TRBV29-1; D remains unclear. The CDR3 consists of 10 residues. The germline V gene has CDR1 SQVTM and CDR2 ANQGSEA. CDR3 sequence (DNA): TGCAGCGTTACAGACTCGCAGCAGTTGTTC. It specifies CSVTDSQQLF.

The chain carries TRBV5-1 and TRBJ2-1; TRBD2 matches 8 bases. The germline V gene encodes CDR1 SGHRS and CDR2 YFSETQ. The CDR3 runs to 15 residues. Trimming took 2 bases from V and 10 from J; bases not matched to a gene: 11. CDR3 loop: CASSFSGTSIEEQFF. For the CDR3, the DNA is TGCGCCAGCAGCTTTAGCGGGACATCTATTGAGGAGCAGTTCTTC.

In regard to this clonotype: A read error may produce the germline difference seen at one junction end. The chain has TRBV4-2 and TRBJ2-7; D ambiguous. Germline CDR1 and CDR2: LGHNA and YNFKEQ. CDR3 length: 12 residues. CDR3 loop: CANSKEAREQYF. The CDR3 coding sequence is TGTGCCAACAGCAAAGAAGCTAGGGAGCAGTACTTC.

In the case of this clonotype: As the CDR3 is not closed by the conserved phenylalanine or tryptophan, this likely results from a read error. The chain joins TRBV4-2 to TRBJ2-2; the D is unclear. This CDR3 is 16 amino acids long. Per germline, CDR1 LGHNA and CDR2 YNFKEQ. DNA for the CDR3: TGTGCCAGTAGCCAAGATCTGACGGTCAACACCGGGGAGCTGTTTGTT. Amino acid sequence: CASSQDLTVNTGELFV.

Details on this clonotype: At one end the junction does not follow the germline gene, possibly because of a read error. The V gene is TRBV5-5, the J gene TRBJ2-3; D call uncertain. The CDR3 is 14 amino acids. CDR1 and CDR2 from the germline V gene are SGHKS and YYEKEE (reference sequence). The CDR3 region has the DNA TGTGCCAGCAGCTTGTCGTCGGGCATAGATACACAGTATTTT. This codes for CASSLSSGIDTQYF.

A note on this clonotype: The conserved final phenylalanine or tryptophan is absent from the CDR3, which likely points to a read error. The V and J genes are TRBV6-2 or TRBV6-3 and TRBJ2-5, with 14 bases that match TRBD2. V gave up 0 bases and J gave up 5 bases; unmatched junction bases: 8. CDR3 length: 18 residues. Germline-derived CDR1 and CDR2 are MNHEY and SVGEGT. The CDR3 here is CASSYSRLAGGFIETQYL. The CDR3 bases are TGTGCCAGCAGTTACTCACGACTAGCGGGAGGGTTCATTGAGACCCAGTACTTA.

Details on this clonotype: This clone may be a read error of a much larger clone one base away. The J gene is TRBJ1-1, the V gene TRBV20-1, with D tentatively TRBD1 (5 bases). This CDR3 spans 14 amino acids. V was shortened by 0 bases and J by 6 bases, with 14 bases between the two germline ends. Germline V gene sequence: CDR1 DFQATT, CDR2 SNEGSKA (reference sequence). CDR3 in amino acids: CSARESTEYPEAFF. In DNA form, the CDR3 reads TGCAGTGCTAGAGAGTCGACAGAGTACCCTGAAGCTTTCTTT.

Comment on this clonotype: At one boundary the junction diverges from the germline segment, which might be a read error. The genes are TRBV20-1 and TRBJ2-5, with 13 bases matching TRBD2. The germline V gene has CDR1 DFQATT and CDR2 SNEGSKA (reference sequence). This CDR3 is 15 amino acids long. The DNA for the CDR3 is TGCAGTGTTAGAGGTGGACTAGCGGGAGAAGAGACCCAATACTTC. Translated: CSVRGGLAGEETQYF.

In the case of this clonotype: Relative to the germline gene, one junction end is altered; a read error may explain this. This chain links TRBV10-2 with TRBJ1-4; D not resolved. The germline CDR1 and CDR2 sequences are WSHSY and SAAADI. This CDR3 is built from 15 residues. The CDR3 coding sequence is TGTGCCAGCAGTGACGCACCTGCAACTAATGAAAAACTGTTTTTT. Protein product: CASSDAPATNEKLFF.

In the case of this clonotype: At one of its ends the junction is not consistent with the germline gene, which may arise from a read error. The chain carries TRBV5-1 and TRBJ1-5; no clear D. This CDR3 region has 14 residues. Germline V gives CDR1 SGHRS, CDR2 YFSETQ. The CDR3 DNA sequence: TGCGCCAGCATACCTGGGGAATCGAGTCAGCCCCAGAATTTT. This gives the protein CASIPGESSQPQNF.

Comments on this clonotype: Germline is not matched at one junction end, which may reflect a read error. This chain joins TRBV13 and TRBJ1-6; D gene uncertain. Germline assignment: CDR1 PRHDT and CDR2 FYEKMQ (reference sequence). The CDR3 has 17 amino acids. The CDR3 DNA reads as TGCGCCAGCAGCCAAAACCACGGAAGCTCCTGTAATTCACCCCTCCACTTT. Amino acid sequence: CASSQNHGSSCNSPLHF.